This TCR beta chain was identified in a study of a mutant IDH1 vaccine in newly diagnosed glioma. At the level of the study: Among treated patients, around 62% were male and about 40% female, and mean age was 40.4 years. Study outcomes and limitations: There were vaccine-induced immune responses in about 93% of the patients. Any relationship between pseudoprogression and changes in top peripheral T cell clonotypes seemed absent.

Stated time point: baseline, week 1 (first vaccination visit). Treatment meaning: pre-vaccination baseline after standard-of-care therapy. Donors harbored newly found WHO grade 3 or 4 IDH1-mutant, ATRX-lost astrocytomas. Repertoires were generated with immunoSEQ multiplex PCR, while TCRdb's copy carries only in-frame clones and drops some. Here the sample spans roughly 32,000 clones, about four fifths being singletons. To note about this clone: Its antigen is still unknown.

The CDR3 totals 13 residues. With 7 bases removed from V and 5 bases from J, the gap between germline ends came to 14 bases. Germline CDR1 reads LNHDA; CDR2 reads SQIVND (reference sequence). J is TRBJ1-1 and V is TRBV19; maybe TRBD1 (5 bases). Sequences were derived from peripheral blood mononuclear cells (PBMCs), sampled from a glioma patient treated with radiotherapy, temozolomide or both. The TCR comes from a man aged 45 to 65 with glioma. Some clones in this sample may be carry-over from other donors' samples. The CDR3 region has the DNA TGTGCCAGTAAAACCCAGGGAAAAACTGAAGCTTTCTTT. As protein: CASKTQGKTEAFF.